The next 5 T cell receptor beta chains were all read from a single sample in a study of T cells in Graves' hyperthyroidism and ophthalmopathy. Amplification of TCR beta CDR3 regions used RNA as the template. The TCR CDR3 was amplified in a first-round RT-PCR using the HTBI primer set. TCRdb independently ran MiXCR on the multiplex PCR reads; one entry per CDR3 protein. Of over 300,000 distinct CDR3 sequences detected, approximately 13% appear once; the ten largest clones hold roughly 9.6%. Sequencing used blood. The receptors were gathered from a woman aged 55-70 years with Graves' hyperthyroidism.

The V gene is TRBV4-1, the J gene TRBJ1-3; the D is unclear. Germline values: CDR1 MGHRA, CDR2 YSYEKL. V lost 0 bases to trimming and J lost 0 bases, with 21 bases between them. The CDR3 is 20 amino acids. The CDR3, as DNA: TGCGCCAGCAGCCAAGATACGCCCTACCCTGAGCGGAGCTCTGGAAACACCATATATTTT. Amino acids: CASSQDTPYPERSSGNTIYF.

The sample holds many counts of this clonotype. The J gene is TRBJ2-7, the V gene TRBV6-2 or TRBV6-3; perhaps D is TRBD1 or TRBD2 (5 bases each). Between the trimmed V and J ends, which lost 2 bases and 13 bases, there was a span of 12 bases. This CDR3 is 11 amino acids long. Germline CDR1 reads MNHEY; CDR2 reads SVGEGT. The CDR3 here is CASSYPGPGYF. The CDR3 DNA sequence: TGTGCCAGCAGTTACCCGGGACCGGGCTACTTC.

The CDR3, as DNA: TGCGCCAGCACCAGAGGAAGCGGTTACGAGCAGTACTTC. It yields the protein CASTRGSGYEQYF. The chain carries TRBV10-2 and TRBJ2-7; TRBD2 might be the D (5 bases). The CDR3 has 13 amino acids. Germline V CDR1 and CDR2: WSHSY, SAAADI. Trimming stripped 7 bases from V and 4 bases from J, with 14 bases between.

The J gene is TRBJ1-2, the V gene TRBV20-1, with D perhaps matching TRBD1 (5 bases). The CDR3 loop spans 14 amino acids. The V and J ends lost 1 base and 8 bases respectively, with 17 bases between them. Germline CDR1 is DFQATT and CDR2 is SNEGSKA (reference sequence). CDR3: CSARGFGGARGYTF. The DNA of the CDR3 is TGCAGTGCTAGAGGCTTTGGAGGGGCGCGGGGCTACACCTTC.

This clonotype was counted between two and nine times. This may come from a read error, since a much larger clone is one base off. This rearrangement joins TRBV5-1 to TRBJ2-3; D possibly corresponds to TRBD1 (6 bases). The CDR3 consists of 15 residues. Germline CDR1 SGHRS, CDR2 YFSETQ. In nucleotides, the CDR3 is TGCACCAGCAGCCTCCTACAGGGCGCGACAGATACGCAGTATTTT. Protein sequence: CTSSLLQGATDTQYF.